Presented here are 6 T cell receptor beta chains from one specimen sequenced in a study of Graves' ophthalmopathy and Graves' hyperthyroidism. RNA transcripts served as template for amplifying TCR beta CDR3 sequences. HTBI primers served in a first-round RT-PCR, which a second-round multiplex PCR followed. TCRdb recomputed calls from the multiplex PCR reads with MiXCR, one row per CDR3 protein. The sample contains about 1.2 million distinct CDR3 sequences, 36% of which appear only once. Sequencing used peripheral blood or thyroid tissue (not recorded which). Receptor source: an adult man with Graves' hyperthyroidism.

This clonotype showed up just a few times. This chain links TRBV28 with TRBJ1-2; no firm D call. The V gene's germline CDR1 is MDHEN and CDR2 SYDVKM. The length of the CDR3 is 12 residues. V shed 3 bases and J shed 8 bases, with 10 bases lying between them. CDR3 DNA sequence: TGTGCCAGCAGTTTTGCCAGAGGGGGCTACACCTTC. It codes for CASSFARGGYTF.

The chain uses TRBV10-2 and TRBJ2-7; possible D gene TRBD2, 6 bases. CDR1 is WSHSY and CDR2 is SAAADI in the germline V gene. This CDR3 has 15 residues. V lost 3 bases and J lost 4, with 16 bases in between. The CDR3 DNA is TGCGCCAGCAGTGACTCCGGGCCAGGGACTTACGAGCAGTACTTC. Protein sequence: CASSDSGPGTYEQYF.

This clonotype was counted ten times or more. J is TRBJ1-6 and V is TRBV7-2; D is undetermined. Trimming cost V 5 bases and J 9 bases, with 11 bases left between them. Per the germline V gene, CDR1 is SGHTA and CDR2 is FQGNSA. The CDR3 consists of 13 residues. CDR3 DNA: TGTGCCAGCAGCCCGCCCCCCCCTTCACCCCTCCACTTT. The encoded protein is CASSPPPPSPLHF.

This clonotype showed up just a few times. The junction differs from germline at one of its ends, possibly a read error. This chain connects TRBV27 to TRBJ1-5, with 8 bases aligning to TRBD1. This CDR3 spans 16 amino acids. CDR1 and CDR2 from the germline V gene are MNHEY and SMNVEV (reference sequence). The CDR3 nucleotides are TGTGCCAGCAGCTTATGGGGACAGGATCACAATCAGCCCCAGCATTTT. Protein sequence: CASSLWGQDHNQPQHF.

Of note for this clonotype: This clone may be a read error of a much larger clone one base away. The chain joins TRBV12-3 or TRBV12-4 to TRBJ2-5; 9 bases match TRBD2. This CDR3 is built from 14 residues. V dropped 6 bases and J dropped 6; count of bases not matched to a gene: 8. CDR3 DNA sequence: TGTGCCAGCAGATCCAGCGGGGGGAAAAAGACCCAGTACTTC. Translated, it gives CASRSSGGKKTQYF.

This clonotype showed up just once. The gene calls are TRBV29-1 and TRBJ2-3; D perhaps matches TRBD1 (5 bases). V gave up 7 bases and J gave up 5 bases, with 10 bases separating them. Per the germline V gene, CDR1 is SQVTM and CDR2 is ANQGSEA. The CDR3 consists of 11 residues. The CDR3 loop reads CSARVGDTQYF. CDR3 DNA sequence: TGCAGCGCCAGGGTAGGAGATACGCAGTATTTT.